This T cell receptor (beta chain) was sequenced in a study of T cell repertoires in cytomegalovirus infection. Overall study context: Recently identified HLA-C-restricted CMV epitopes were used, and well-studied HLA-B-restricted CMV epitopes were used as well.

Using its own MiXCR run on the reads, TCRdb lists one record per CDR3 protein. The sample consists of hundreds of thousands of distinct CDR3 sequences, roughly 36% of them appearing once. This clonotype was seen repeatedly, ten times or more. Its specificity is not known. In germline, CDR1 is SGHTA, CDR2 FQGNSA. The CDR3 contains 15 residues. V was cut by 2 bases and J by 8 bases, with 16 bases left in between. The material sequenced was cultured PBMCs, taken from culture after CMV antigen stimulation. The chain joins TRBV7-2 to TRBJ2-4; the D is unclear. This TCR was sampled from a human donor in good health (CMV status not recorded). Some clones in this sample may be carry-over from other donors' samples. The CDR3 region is CASSLFRARNDIQYF. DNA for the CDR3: TGTGCCAGCAGCTTATTCCGGGCGAGGAATGACATTCAGTACTTC.